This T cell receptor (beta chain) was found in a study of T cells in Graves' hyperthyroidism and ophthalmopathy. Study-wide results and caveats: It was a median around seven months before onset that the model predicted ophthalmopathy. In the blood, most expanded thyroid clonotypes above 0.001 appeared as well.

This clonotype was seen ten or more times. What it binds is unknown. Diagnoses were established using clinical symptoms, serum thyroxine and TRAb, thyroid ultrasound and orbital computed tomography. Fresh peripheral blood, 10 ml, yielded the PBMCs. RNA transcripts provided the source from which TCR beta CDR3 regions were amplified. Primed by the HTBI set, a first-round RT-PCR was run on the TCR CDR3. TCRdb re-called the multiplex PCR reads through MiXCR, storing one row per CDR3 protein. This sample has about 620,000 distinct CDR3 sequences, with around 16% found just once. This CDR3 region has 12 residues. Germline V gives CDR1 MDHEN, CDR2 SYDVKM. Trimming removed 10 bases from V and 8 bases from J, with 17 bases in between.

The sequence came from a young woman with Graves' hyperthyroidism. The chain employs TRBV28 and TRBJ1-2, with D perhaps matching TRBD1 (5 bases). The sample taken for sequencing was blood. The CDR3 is CATPGQGSGYTF. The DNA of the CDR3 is TGTGCCACGCCGGGGCAGGGTAGCGGCTACACCTTC.